This T cell receptor (beta chain) was identified in a study of T cells of healthy individuals. TCRdb processed the 5' RACE reads anew with MiXCR; each CDR3 protein has one entry. Seen here are more than 85,000 distinct CDR3 sequences, 15% to 20% observed once, and the top ten hold 6.2%. The length of the CDR3 is 12 residues. V shed 6 bases and J shed 0 bases, with 8 bases lying between them. Germline loops: CDR1 SQVTM, CDR2 ANQGSEA. The chain has TRBV29-1 and TRBJ1-2; D is unclear. The source is a human donor in good health. In DNA, the CDR3 is TGCAGCGTAGCCAGTCCTAACTATGGCTACACCTTC. This sequence encodes CSVASPNYGYTF.